This T cell receptor beta chain stems from a study of high-grade serous ovarian cancer treatment subgroups. Data came from immunoSEQ multiplex PCR; TCRdb stores just in-frame clones and leaves some out. The sample contains over 1,500 clones, over 75% of which appear only once. This CDR3 spans 12 amino acids. Trimming took off 5 bases at V and 5 bases at J, with 7 bases between the two ends. Germline CDR1 reads SEHNR; CDR2 reads FQNEAQ (reference sequence). Tumor tissue was taken before any definitive surgery or chemotherapy was given. The chain joins TRBV7-9 to TRBJ1-5; D not resolved. The clonotype was recovered from a human donor with high-grade serous ovarian cancer. Material for sequencing was tumor tissue. The CDR3 here is CASSRSDQPQHF. For the CDR3, the DNA is TGTGCCAGCAGCAGATCCGATCAGCCCCAGCATTTT.